One and the same sample provided the 3 T cell receptor beta chains below, sequenced in a study of regulatory T cells in long-lasting Graves disease. Researchers made TCR beta libraries by using iRepertoire HTBI primers and running Arm-PCR on CDR3 regions. TCRdb used MiXCR to reprocess the multiplex PCR reads, holding one entry per CDR3 protein. The sample has approximately 400,000 distinct CDR3 sequences, approximately 23% seen once. The time point here: persistent/refractory GD, antithyroid drugs over 5 years with positive TRAb. RNA extracted from PBMCs served as the sequencing template. The sequences come from peripheral blood mononuclear cells (PBMCs), collected when the disease was refractory, from a patient treated with antithyroid drugs. The receptors here all came from a woman aged 40 to 50 with Graves disease.

This chain links TRBV14 with TRBJ1-2; D not resolved. The CDR3 contains 15 residues. Per the germline V gene, CDR1 is SGHDN and CDR2 is FVKESK. Trimming removed 0 bases at V and 0 bases at J, with 8 bases between. The CDR3, as DNA: TGTGCCAGCAGCCAAGACGGGCGAGCTAACTATGGCTACACCTTC. It translates to CASSQDGRANYGYTF.

The chain employs TRBV12-3 or TRBV12-4 and TRBJ2-3, with D maybe TRBD2 (6 bases). Trimming stripped 3 bases from V and 3 bases from J, with 10 bases between. The CDR3 spans 14 residues. The CDR3 bases are TGTGCCAGCAGTTTGAATAGCGGTACAGATACGCAGTATTTT. Amino acids: CASSLNSGTDTQYF.

This clonotype appeared many times. The rearrangement links TRBV19 to TRBJ1-1, with 11 bases identical to TRBD1. The ends lost 7 bases at V and 4 bases at J; junction bases unmatched: 8. Germline CDR1 LNHDA, CDR2 SQIVND (reference sequence). The CDR3 totals 15 residues. CDR3 sequence: CASTGTGGFGTEAFF. CDR3 in DNA: TGTGCCAGTACCGGGACAGGGGGGTTCGGCACTGAAGCTTTCTTT.